This TCR beta chain was captured in a study of T cells in Graves' hyperthyroidism and ophthalmopathy. In the study overall: Once the initial diagnosis was made, peripheral blood was obtained before any treatment.

Amplified TCR beta CDR3 regions came from RNA transcripts. HTBI primers were used for first-round RT-PCR of the TCR CDR3. TCRdb re-derived calls from the multiplex PCR reads in MiXCR, one entry per CDR3 protein. The data show about 420,000 distinct CDR3 sequences, roughly 15% seen once. The V and J ends lost 3 bases and 3 bases respectively, with 11 bases between them. CDR1 LNHDA and CDR2 SQIVND come from the germline V gene (reference sequence). This CDR3 contains 14 residues. A lack of ophthalmopathy progression within 18 months defined stable Graves' hyperthyroidism. Lactation, pregnancy, other autoimmune disease or uncontrolled infection led to exclusion of patients. Diagnoses were made from clinical symptoms, serum measures (thyroxine and TRAb), thyroid ultrasound and orbital computed tomography.

V is TRBV19 and J is TRBJ1-2; D unresolved. This receptor was obtained from a woman under 30 with Graves' hyperthyroidism. Specimen: blood. CDR3 coding DNA: TGTGCCAGTAGTATTAGTCTGGGCGACTATGGCTACACCTTC. It codes for CASSISLGDYGYTF.